Presented here are 10 T cell receptor beta chains from one specimen sequenced in a study of T cell responses to AZD1222 COVID-19 vaccine. Assay used: immunoSEQ multiplex PCR; TCRdb lists only in-frame clones, some missing. This sample has 130,000 or so clones, with more than 85% found just once. The sample was peripheral blood, taken on day 0 of AZD1222 vaccination. The receptors were gathered from an adult in good health.

The V and J genes are TRBV6-5 and TRBJ2-7; 10 nucleotides align to TRBD1. CDR3 length: 13 residues. The J segment lost 3 bases and the V segment lost 9 bases, leaving 5 bases of the junction unmatched. Germline V lookup: CDR1 MNHEY, CDR2 SVGAGI. The DNA for the CDR3 is TGTGCCAGTTCCGGGACAGGGGTCTACGAGCAGTACTTC. It encodes CASSGTGVYEQYF.

This rearrangement joins TRBV5-6 to TRBJ1-1; the D gene is possibly TRBD1 (5 bases). The CDR3 is 15 residues long. Germline V gene lookup returns CDR1 SGHDT and CDR2 YYEEEE. V lost 4 bases and J lost 6, with 19 bases in between. The DNA of the CDR3 is TGTGCCAGCAGCCTAACCGGGACGGTGGGTTCTGAAGCTTTCTTT. Residues: CASSLTGTVGSEAFF.

This chain uses TRBV5-6 with TRBJ1-2, with D hard to call. V was cut by 3 bases and J by 5 bases, with 8 bases left in between. The CDR3 has 12 amino acids. Germline assignment: CDR1 SGHDT and CDR2 YYEEEE. Here the CDR3 reads CASSSTLYGYTF. In DNA form, the CDR3 reads TGTGCCAGCAGCTCTACATTATATGGCTACACCTTC.

V is TRBV30 and J is TRBJ2-2; 7 nucleotides line up with TRBD2. The V gene's germline CDR1 is GTSNPN and CDR2 SVGIG (reference sequence). V gave up 4 bases and J gave up 4 bases; unmatched junction bases: 6. The length of the CDR3 is 14 residues. This CDR3 is CAWTPGLLTGELFF. Here the CDR3 DNA reads TGTGCCTGGACCCCGGGACTACTCACCGGGGAGCTGTTTTTT.

V gene TRBV29-1 combines with J gene TRBJ2-5; unclear D gene. Germline values: CDR1 SQVTM, CDR2 ANQGSEA. CDR3 length: 13 amino acids. V was trimmed by 7 bases and J by 5 bases, leaving 17 bases between them. CDR3 bases: TGCAGCGCTTCTGAGGCAATTGGGGAGACCCAGTACTTC. It translates to CSASEAIGETQYF.

The chain joins TRBV7-3 to TRBJ2-1, with 10 bases that match TRBD1. The V gene's germline CDR1 is SGHTA and CDR2 FQGTGA. CDR3 length equals 15 residues. Trimming took 5 bases from V and 6 from J; bases not matched to a gene: 7. The CDR3 protein is CASSAMGQGFNEQFF. Here the CDR3 DNA reads TGTGCCAGCAGCGCGATGGGACAGGGGTTCAATGAGCAGTTCTTC.

The chain joins TRBV18 to TRBJ1-1; 8 bases are a match to TRBD1. Germline CDR1 KGHSH, CDR2 LQKENI. CDR3 length: 15 residues. Trimming took 3 bases from V and 1 from J; bases not matched to a gene: 4. Here the CDR3 DNA reads TGTGCCAGCTCACCCTCGACAGGGGAGAACACTGAAGCTTTCTTT. As protein: CASSPSTGENTEAFF.

This clone appeared once. The chain has TRBV15 and TRBJ2-7, with D unresolved. CDR1 and CDR2 (germline): LNHNV, YYDKDF (reference sequence). This CDR3 comprises 13 residues. The V end lost 1 base, the J end lost 3 bases, and 7 bases lay between the germline ends. CDR3 nucleotides: TGTGCCACCAGCAGAGGGGGTAGCTACGAGCAGTACTTC. Translation: CATSRGGSYEQYF.

The chain recombines TRBV6-6 with TRBJ1-1; the D gene is possibly TRBD1 (5 bases). The CDR3 length is 13 residues. The germline CDR1 and CDR2 sequences are MNHNY and SVGAGI (reference sequence). Trimming took 5 bases from V and 6 from J, leaving 13 bases between them. The CDR3 DNA reads as TGTGCCAGCAGTGGGGACGGACTCTCTGAAGCTTTCTTT. The encoded protein is CASSGDGLSEAFF.

The sample holds many counts of this clone. Other DNA sequences in the same sample also yield this CDR3. J is TRBJ2-2 and V is TRBV4-3, with TRBD1 matching 7 bases. Germline V gives CDR1 LGHNA, CDR2 YSLEER. Germline trimming cut 1 base from V and 5 bases from J; bases unmatched to any gene: 4. The CDR3 has 15 residues. The CDR3 reads CASSQGQGPTGELFF. Here the CDR3 DNA reads TGCGCCAGCAGCCAAGGACAGGGTCCGACCGGGGAGCTGTTTTTT.